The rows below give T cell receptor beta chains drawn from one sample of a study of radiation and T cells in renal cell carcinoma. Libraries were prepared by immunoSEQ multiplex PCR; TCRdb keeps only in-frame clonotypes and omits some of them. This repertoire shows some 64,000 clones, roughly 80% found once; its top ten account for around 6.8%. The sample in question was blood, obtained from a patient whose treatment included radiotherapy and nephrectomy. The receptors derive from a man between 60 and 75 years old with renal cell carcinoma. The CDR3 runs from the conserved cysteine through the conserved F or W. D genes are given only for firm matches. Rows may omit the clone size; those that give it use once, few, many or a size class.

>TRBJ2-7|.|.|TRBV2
TGTGCCAGCAGAATCTACGAGCAGTACTTC
CASRIYEQYF
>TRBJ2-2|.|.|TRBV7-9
TGTGCCAGCAGCTTTCCTTCGGTCAGCGCCGGGGAGCTGTTTTTT
CASSFPSVSAGELFF
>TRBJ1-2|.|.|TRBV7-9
TGTGCCAGCAGTTGGGCGGGAGGTAACTATGGCTACACCTTC
CASSWAGGNYGYTF
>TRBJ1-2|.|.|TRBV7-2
TGTGCCAGCAGCCCAAGTTTCGGGTCAGGAACTGGCTACACCTTC
CASSPSFGSGTGYTF
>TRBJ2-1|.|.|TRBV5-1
TGCGCCAGCAGCTCGGTTGGGGCGGGGTTCTACAATGAGCAGTTCTTC
CASSSVGAGFYNEQFF
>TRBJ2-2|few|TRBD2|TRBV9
TGTGCCAGGGGGAGACTAGCGGGACAAGATGTCGGGGAGCTGTTTTTT
CARGRLAGQDVGELFF
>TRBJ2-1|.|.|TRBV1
TGCACCAGCAGCCAAGATGCTAGCGGGGGGGCCCATGAGCAGTTCTTC
CTSSQDASGGAHEQFF
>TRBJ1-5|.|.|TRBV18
TGTGCCAGCTCACCTCGGACAGATGGGCAGCTCCAGCATTTT
CASSPRTDGQLQHF
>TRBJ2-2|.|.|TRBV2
TGTGCCAGCAGCACGACCCCACCGGACACCGGGGAGCTGTTTTTT
CASSTTPPDTGELFF
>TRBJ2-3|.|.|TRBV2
TGTGCCAGCAGTGATTTAAACAGCCCTAGCACAGATACGCAGTATTTT
CASSDLNSPSTDTQYF
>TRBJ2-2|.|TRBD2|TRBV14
TGTGCCAGCAGCTTAGCGGGAGCCTCCTTGATCGGGGAGCTGTTTTTT
CASSLAGASLIGELFF
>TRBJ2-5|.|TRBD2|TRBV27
TGTGCCAGCAGTTTATTCTCCCCCCGGGGACTAGCGGGAGACTGGGAGACCCAGTACTTC
CASSLFSPRGLAGDWETQYF
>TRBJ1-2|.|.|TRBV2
TGTGCCAGCAGTGGATCCGGGGACTATGGCTACACCTTC
CASSGSGDYGYTF
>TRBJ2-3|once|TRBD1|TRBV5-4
TGTGCCAGCAGCCAGGGACAGGGCACAGATACGCAGTATTTT
CASSQGQGTDTQYF
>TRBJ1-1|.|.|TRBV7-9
TGTGCCAGCAGCTTGACCGGACCGAATGAAGCTTTCTTT
CASSLTGPNEAFF
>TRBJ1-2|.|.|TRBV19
TGTGCCAGTTCTTTCAGGGGAATAGCGGAAGGCTACACCTTC
CASSFRGIAEGYTF
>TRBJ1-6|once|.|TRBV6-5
TGTGCCAGCAACCAAGATTCACCCCTCCACTTT
CASNQDSPLHF
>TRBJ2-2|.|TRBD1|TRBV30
TGTGCCTGGTCCTGGGACAGGGGATACACCGGGGAGCTGTTTTTT
CAWSWDRGYTGELFF
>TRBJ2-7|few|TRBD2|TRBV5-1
TGCGCCAGCAGATTCAATCCGGGACTAGCGGGGGACATAAGCTCCTACGAGCAGTACTTC
CASRFNPGLAGDISSYEQYF
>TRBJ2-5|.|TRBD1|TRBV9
TGTGCCAGCAGCCAGGGACAGGGTTCGGAGACCCAGTACTTC
CASSQGQGSETQYF
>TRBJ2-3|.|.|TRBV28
TGTGCCAGCAGTTCAGGACAGTTCACAGATACGCAGTATTTT
CASSSGQFTDTQYF
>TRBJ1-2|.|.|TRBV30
TGTGCCTGGAACAGTCTGGGTGACTATGGCTACACCTTC
CAWNSLGDYGYTF
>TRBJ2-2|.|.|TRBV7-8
TGTGCCAGCAGCTTAAGTTTCGGGGAGCTGTTTTTT
CASSLSFGELFF
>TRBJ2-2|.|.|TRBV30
TGTGCCTGGAGCCCCAATTCCGGGGAGCTGTTTTTT
CAWSPNSGELFF
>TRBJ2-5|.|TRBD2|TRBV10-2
TGCGCCAGCAGTGAGATGGGGCGGGGGAGAGAGGAGACCCAGTACTTC
CASSEMGRGREETQYF
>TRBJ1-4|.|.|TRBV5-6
TGTGCCAGCAGCTCCAACATAATTGCAACTAATGAAAAACTGTTTTTT
CASSSNIIATNEKLFF
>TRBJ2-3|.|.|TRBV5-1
TGCGCCAGCAGCTTGCCCGGACGTCGAGGTACGCAGTATTTT
CASSLPGRRGTQYF
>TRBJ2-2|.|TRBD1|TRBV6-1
TGTGCCAGCAGTGAACTGGCAGGGGGAAGCGGGGAGCTGTTTTTT
CASSELAGGSGELFF
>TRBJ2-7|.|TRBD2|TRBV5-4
TGTGCCAGCAGCTCCCCGGGACTAGCGGGGGGTTGGTACGAGCAGTACTTC
CASSSPGLAGGWYEQYF
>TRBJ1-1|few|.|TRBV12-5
TGTGCTAGTGGTTTGGGGCAGGGGTCCTTTAGGACTGAAGCTTTCTTT
CASGLGQGSFRTEAFF
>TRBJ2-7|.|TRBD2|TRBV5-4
TGTGCCAGCAGCTTGCAGGGAGGGACCTACGAGCAGTACTTC
CASSLQGGTYEQYF